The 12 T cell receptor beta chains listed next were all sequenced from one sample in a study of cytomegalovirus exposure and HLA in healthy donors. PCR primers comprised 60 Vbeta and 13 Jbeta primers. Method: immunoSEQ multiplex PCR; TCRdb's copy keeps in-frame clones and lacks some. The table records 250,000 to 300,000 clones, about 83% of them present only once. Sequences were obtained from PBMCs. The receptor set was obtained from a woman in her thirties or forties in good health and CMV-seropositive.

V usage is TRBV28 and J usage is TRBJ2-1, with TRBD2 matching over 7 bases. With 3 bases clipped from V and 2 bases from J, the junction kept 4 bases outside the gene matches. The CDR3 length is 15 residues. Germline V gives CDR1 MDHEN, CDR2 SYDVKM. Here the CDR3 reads CASSLSGKAYNEQFF. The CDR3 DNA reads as TGTGCCAGCAGTTTGAGCGGGAAGGCCTACAATGAGCAGTTCTTC.

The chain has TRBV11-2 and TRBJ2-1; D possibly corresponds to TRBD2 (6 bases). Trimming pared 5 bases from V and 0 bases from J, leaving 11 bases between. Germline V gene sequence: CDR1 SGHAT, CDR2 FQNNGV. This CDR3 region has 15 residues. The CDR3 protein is CASSVPGSSYNEQFF. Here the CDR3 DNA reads TGTGCCAGCAGCGTACCCGGGAGCTCCTACAATGAGCAGTTCTTC.

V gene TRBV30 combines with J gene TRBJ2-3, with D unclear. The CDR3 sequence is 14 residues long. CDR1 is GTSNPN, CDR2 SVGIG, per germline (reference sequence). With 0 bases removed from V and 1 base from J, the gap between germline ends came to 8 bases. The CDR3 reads CAWSVLSGTDTQYF. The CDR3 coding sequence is TGTGCCTGGAGTGTACTCTCCGGCACAGATACGCAGTATTTT. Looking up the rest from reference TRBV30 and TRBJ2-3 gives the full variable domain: SQTIHQWPATLVQPVGSPLSLECTVEGTSNPNLYWYRQAAGRGLQLLFYSVGIGQISSEVPQNLSASRPQDRQFILSSKKLLLSDSGFYLCAWSVLSGTDTQYFGPGTRLTVL.

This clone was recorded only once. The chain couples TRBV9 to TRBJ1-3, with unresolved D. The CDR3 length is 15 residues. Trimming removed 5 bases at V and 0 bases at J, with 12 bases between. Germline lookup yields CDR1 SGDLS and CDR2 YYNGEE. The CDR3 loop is CASSTYLDSGNTIYF. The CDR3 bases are TGTGCCAGCAGTACGTACTTAGACTCTGGAAACACCATATATTTT. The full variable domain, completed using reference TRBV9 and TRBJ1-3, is DSGVTQTPKHLITATGQRVTLRCSPRSGDLSVYWYQQSLDQGLQFLIQYYNGEERAKGNILERFSAQQFPDLHSELNLSSLELGDSALYFCASSTYLDSGNTIYFGEGSWLTVV.

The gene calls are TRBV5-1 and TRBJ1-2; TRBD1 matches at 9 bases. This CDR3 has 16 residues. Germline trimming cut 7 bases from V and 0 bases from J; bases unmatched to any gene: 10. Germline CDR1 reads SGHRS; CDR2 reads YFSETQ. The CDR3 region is CASRVETGGTNYGYTF. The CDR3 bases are TGCGCCAGCCGCGTAGAAACAGGGGGCACTAACTATGGCTACACCTTC.

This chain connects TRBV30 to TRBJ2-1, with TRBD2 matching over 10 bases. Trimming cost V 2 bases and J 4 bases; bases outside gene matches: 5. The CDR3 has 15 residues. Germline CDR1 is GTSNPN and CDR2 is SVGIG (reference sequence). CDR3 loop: CAWSRTSGLYNEQFF. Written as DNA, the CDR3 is TGTGCCTGGAGTCGGACTAGCGGACTATACAATGAGCAGTTCTTC.

As DNA, the CDR3 is TGTGCCAGCAGTTACAGCAATTCACCCCTCCACTTT. Its translation: CASSYSNSPLHF. The genes are TRBV28 and TRBJ1-6, with unresolved D. Trimming pared 4 bases from V and 7 bases from J, leaving 5 bases between. This CDR3 is 12 amino acids long. Germline V gene data show CDR1 as MDHEN and CDR2 as SYDVKM. The whole variable domain, filled in from reference TRBV28 and TRBJ1-6, reads DVKVTQSSRYLVKRTGEKVFLECVQDMDHENMFWYRQDPGLGLRLIYFSYDVKMKEKGDIPEGYSVSREKKERFSLILESASTNQTSMYLCASSYSNSPLHFGNGTRLTVT.

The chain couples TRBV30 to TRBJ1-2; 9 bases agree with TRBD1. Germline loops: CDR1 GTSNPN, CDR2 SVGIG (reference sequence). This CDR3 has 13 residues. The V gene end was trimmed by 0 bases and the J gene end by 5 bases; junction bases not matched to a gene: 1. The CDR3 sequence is CAWSVGTGYGYTF. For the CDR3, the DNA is TGTGCCTGGAGTGTTGGGACAGGGTATGGCTACACCTTC. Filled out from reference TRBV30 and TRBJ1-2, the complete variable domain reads SQTIHQWPATLVQPVGSPLSLECTVEGTSNPNLYWYRQAAGRGLQLLFYSVGIGQISSEVPQNLSASRPQDRQFILSSKKLLLSDSGFYLCAWSVGTGYGYTFGSGTRLTVV.

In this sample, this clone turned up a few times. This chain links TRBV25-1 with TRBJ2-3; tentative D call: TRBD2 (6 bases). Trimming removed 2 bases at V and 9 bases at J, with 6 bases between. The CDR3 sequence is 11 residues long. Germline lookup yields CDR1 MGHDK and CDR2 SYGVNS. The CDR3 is CASSETSTQYF. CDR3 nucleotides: TGTGCCAGCAGTGAAACTAGCACGCAGTATTTT.

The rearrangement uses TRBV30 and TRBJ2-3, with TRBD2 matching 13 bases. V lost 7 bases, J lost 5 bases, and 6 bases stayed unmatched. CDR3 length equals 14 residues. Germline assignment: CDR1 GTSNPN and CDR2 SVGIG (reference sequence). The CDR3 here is CALTGTSGIDTQYF. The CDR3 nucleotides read TGTGCCTTAACGGGGACTAGCGGGATAGATACGCAGTATTTT.

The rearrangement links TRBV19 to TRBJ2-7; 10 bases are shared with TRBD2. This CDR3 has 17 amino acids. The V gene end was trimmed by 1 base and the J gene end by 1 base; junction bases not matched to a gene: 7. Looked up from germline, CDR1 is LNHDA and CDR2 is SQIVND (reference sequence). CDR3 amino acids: CASSIGITSGTSYEQYF. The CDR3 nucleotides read TGTGCCAGTAGTATAGGGATTACTAGCGGGACTTCCTACGAGCAGTACTTC.

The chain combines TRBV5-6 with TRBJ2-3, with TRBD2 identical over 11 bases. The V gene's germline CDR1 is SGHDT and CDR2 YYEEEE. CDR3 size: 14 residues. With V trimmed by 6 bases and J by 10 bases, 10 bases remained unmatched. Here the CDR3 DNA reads TGTGCCAGCACCTGGGGACTAGCGGCTCAGCCGCAGTATTTT. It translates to CASTWGLAAQPQYF.